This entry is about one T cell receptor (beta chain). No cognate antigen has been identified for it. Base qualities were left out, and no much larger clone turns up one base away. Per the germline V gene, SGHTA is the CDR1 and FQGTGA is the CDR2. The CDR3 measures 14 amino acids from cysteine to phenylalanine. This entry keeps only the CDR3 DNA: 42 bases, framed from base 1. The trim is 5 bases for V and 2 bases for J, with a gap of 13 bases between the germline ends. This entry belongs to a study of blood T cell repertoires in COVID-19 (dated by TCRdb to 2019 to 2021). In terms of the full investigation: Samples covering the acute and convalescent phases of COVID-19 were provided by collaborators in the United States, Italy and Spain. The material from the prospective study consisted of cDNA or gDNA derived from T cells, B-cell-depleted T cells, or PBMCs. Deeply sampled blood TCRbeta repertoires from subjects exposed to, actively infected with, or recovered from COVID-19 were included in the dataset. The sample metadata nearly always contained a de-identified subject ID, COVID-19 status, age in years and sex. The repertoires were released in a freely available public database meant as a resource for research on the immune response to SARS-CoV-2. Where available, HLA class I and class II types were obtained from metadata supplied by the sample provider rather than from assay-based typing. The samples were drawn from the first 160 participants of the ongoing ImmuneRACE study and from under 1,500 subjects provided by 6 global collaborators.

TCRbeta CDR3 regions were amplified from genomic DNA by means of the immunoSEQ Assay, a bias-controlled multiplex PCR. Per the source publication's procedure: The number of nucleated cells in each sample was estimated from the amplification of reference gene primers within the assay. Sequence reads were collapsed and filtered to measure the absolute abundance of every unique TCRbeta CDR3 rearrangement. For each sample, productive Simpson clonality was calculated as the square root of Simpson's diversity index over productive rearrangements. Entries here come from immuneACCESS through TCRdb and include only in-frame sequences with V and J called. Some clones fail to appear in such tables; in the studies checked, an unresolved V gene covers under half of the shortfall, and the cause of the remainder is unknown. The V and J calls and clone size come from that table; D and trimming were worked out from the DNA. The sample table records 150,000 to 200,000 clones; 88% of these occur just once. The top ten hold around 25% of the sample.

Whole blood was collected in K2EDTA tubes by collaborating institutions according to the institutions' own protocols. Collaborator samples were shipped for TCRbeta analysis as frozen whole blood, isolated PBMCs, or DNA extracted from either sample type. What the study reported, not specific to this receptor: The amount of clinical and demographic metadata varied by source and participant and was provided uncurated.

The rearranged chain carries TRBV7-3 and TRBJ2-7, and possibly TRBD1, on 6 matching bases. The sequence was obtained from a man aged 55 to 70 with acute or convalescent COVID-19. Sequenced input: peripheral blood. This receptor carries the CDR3 CASSLGTSPYEQYF. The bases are TGTGCCAGCAGCCTCGGGACATCCCCCTACGAGCAGTACTTC.